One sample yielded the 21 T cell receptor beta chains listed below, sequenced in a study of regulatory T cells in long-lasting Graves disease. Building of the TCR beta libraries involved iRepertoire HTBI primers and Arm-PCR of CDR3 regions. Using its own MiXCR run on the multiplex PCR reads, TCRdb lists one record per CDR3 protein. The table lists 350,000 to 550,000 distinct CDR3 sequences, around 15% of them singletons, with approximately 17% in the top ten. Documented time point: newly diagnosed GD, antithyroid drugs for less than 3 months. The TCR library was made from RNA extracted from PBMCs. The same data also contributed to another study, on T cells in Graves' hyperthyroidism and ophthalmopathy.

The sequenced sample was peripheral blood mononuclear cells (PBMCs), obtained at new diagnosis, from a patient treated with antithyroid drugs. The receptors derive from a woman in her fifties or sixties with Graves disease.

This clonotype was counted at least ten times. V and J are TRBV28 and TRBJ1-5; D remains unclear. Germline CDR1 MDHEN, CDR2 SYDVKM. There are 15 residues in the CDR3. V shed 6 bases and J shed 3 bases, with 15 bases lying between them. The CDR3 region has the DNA TGTGCCAGCAGCGTTCGAAGGGTTGCCAATCAGCCCCAGCATTTT. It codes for CASSVRRVANQPQHF.

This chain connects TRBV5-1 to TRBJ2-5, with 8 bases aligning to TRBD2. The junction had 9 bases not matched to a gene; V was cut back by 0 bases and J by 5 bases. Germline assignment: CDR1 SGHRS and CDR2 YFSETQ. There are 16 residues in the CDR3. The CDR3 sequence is CASSLEGSGNGETQYF. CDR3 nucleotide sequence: TGCGCCAGCAGCTTGGAAGGTAGCGGGAATGGGGAGACCCAGTACTTC.

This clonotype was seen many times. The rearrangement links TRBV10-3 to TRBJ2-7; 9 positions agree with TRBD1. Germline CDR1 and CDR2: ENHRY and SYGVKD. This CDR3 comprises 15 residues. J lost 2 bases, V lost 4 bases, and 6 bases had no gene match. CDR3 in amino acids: CAISGGTGMPYEQYF. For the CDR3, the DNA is TGTGCCATCAGTGGAGGGACAGGGATGCCCTACGAGCAGTACTTC.

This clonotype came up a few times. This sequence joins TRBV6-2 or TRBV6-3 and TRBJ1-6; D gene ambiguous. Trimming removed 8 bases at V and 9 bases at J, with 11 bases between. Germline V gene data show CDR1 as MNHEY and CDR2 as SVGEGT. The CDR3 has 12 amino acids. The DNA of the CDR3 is TGTGCCAGCTCGAACATAGGTTCACCCCTCCACTTT. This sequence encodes CASSNIGSPLHF.

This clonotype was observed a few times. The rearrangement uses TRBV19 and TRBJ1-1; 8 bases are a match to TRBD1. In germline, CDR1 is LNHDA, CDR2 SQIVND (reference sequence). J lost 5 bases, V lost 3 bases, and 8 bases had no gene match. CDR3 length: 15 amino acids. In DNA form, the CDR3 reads TGTGCCAGTAGTATTTATGAGACAGGGGCGACTGAAGCTTTCTTT. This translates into CASSIYETGATEAFF.

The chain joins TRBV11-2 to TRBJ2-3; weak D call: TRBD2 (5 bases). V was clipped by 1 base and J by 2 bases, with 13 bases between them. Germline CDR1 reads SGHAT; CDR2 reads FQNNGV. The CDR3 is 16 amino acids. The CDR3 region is CASSLGLAEVTDTQYF. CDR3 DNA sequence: TGTGCCAGCAGCTTAGGGCTAGCCGAAGTCACAGATACGCAGTATTTT.

The CDR3: CASSISGTDFSYEQYF. CDR3 coding DNA: TGTGCCAGCAGTATATCCGGGACAGACTTCTCCTACGAGCAGTACTTC. The chain links TRBV12-3 or TRBV12-4 to TRBJ2-7; 7 positions match TRBD1. This CDR3 has 16 amino acids. Trimming removed 5 bases from V and 0 bases from J; junction bases left unmatched: 10.

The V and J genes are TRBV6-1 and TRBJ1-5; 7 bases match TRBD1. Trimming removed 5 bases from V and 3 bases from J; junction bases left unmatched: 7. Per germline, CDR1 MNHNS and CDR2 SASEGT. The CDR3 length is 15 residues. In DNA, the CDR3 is TGTGCCAGCAGTCAACAGGGGAGGGACAATCAGCCCCAGCATTTT. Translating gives CASSQQGRDNQPQHF.

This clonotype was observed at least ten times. The CDR3 loop reads CASSLGPGLADNNEQFF. DNA of the CDR3: TGTGCCAGCAGTTTAGGCCCGGGACTAGCGGACAACAATGAGCAGTTCTTC. This chain links TRBV28 with TRBJ2-1, with 11 bases matching TRBD2. Germline V gene data show CDR1 as MDHEN and CDR2 as SYDVKM. V was pared by 2 bases and J by 5 bases, with 8 bases of the junction left unmatched. The CDR3 contains 17 residues.

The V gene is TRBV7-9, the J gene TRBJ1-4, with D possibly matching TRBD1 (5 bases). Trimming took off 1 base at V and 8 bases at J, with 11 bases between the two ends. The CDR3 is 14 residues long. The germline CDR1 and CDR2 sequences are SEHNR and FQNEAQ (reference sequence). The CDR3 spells CASSLGGTAEKLFF. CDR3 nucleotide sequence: TGTGCCAGCAGCTTAGGCGGGACGGCAGAAAAACTGTTTTTT.

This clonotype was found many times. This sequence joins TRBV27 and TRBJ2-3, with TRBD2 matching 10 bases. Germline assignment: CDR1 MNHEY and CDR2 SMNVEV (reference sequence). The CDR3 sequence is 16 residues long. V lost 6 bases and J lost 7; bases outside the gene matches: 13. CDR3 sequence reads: CASSGLYSGGSYTQYF. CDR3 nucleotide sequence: TGTGCCAGCAGCGGCCTCTATAGCGGGGGGTCATATACGCAGTATTTT.

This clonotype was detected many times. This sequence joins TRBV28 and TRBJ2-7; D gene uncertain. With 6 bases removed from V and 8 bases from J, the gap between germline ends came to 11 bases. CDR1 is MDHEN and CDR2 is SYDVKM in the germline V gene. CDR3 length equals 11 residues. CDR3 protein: CASSQNSKQYF. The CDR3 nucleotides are TGTGCCAGCAGCCAAAATTCTAAGCAGTACTTC.

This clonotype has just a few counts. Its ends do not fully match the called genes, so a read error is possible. CDR3 sequence (DNA): TGTGCCCGCAGTAGGGCTGGCACAGATACGCAGTATTTT. This gives the protein CARSRAGTDTQYF. V and J are TRBV28 and TRBJ2-3; no reliable D call. The CDR3 sequence is 13 residues long. Germline lookup yields CDR1 MDHEN and CDR2 SYDVKM.

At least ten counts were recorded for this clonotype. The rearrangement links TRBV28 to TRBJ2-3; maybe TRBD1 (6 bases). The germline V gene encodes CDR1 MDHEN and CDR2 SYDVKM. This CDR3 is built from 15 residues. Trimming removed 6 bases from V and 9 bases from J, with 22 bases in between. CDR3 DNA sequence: TGTGCCAGCAGCACCGGGGAACAGGGTCTTTGGACGCAGTATTTT. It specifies CASSTGEQGLWTQYF.

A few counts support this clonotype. In DNA, the CDR3 is TGTGCCATCAGTGATCATAGGGGCAAGCCTCTAGGGGATGGCTACACCTTC. Translation: CAISDHRGKPLGDGYTF. The chain couples TRBV10-3 to TRBJ1-2; tentative D call: TRBD1 (5 bases). Germline CDR1 reads ENHRY; CDR2 reads SYGVKD. V lost 3 bases to trimming and J lost 6 bases, with 23 bases between them. The CDR3 totals 17 residues.

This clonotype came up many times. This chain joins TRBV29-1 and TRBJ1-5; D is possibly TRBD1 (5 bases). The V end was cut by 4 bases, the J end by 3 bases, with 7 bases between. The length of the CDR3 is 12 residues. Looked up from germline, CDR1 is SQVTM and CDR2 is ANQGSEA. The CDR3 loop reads CSVGGVNQPQHF. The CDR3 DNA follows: TGCAGCGTTGGAGGGGTCAATCAGCCCCAGCATTTT.

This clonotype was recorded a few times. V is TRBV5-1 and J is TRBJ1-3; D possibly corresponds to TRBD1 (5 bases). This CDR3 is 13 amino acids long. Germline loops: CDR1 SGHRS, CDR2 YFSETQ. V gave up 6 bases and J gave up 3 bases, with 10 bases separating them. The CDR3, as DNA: TGCGCCAGCACCCAGGGTTATGGAAACACCATATATTTT. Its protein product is CASTQGYGNTIYF.

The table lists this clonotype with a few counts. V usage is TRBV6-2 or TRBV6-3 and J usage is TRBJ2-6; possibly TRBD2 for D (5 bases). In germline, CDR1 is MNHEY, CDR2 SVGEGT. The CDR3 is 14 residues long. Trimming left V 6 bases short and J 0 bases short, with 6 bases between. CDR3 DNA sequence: TGTGCCAGCAGACGGGGCTCTGGGGCCAACGTCCTGACTTTC. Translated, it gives CASRRGSGANVLTF.

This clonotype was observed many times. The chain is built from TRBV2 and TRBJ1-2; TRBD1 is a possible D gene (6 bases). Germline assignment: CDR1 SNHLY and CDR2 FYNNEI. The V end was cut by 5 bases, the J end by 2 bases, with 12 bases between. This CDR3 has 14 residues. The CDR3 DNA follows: TGTGCCAGCAGTAAACAGGGACCGAACTATGGCTACACCTTC. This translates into CASSKQGPNYGYTF.

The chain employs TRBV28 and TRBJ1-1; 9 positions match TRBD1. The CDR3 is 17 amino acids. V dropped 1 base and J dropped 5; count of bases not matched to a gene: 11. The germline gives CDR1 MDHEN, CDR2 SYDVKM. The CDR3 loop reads CASSLLGQGRRGTEAFF. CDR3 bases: TGTGCCAGCAGTTTATTGGGACAGGGACGGAGAGGAACTGAAGCTTTCTTT.

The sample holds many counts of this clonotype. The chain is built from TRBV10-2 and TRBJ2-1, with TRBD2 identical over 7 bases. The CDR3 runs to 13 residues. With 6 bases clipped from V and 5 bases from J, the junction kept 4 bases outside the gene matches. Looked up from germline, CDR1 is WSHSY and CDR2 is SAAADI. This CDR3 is CASRRDYNNEQFF. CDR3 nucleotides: TGCGCCAGCAGGCGGGACTACAACAATGAGCAGTTCTTC.